This passage covers 18 T cell receptor beta chains from one sample sequenced in a study of T-cell reconstitution after alpha-beta-depleted transplantation in children. Library preparation (for TCRbeta) was performed with unique molecular identifiers. TCRdb analysed the PCR reads with MiXCR anew, one entry per CDR3 protein. Counted here are 250,000 to 300,000 distinct CDR3 sequences, around 7.1% occurring once; the ten biggest clones make up about 8.2%. General study findings and limits: It was newly produced T cells that mostly accounted for T-cell counts and diversity one year after transplant.

Their specific antigens are unknown. The starting material was peripheral blood, obtained 360 days after TCRalphabeta/CD19-depleted stem cell transplant. The receptors stem from a female patient aged 2 to 10 who had a stem cell transplant for Fanconi anemia, so the T cells may come from the graft donor.

Only a few counts were recorded for this clonotype. CDR3 bases: TGCGCCAGCAGCGCTACAGGGCTTGGTTCACCCCTCCACTTT. Amino acids: CASSATGLGSPLHF. The rearrangement joins TRBV10-2 to TRBJ1-6, with D maybe TRBD1 (6 bases). This CDR3 is built from 14 residues. Trimming removed 6 bases from V and 9 bases from J, with 15 bases in between. CDR1 is WSHSY, CDR2 SAAADI, per germline.

This clonotype was counted ten times or more. V usage is TRBV7-6 and J usage is TRBJ2-7; D assignment may be TRBD1 or TRBD2 (6 bases each). Germline V CDR1 and CDR2: SGHVS, FNYEAQ. The CDR3 sequence is 13 residues long. The V end lost 2 bases, the J end lost 4 bases, and 9 bases lay between the germline ends. The DNA for the CDR3 is TGTGCCAGCAGCTTAATAGGGGGGTACGAGCAGTACTTC. Translating gives CASSLIGGYEQYF. The entire variable domain, with the rest obtained from reference TRBV7-6 and TRBJ2-7, is as follows: GAGVSQSPRYKVTKRGQDVALRCDPISGHVSLYWYRQALGQGPEFLTYFNYEAQQDKSGLPNDRFSAERPEGSISTLTIQRTEQRDSAMYRCASSLIGGYEQYFGPGTRLTVT.

This clonotype has just a few counts. At one boundary the junction diverges from the germline segment, which might be a read error. This chain links TRBV2 with TRBJ2-7; 7 nucleotides align to TRBD2. This CDR3 has 15 residues. Germline values: CDR1 SNHLY, CDR2 FYNNEI. CDR3 coding DNA: TGTGCCAGCAGGGAAGACAGAGGCGGGAGTTACGAGCAGTACTTC. Its protein product is CASREDRGGSYEQYF.

The table lists this clonotype with a few counts. This chain uses TRBV2 with TRBJ2-5, with TRBD1 matching over 9 bases. The CDR3 has 13 residues. Trimming removed 7 bases from V and 5 bases from J; junction bases left unmatched: 5. Looked up from germline, CDR1 is SNHLY and CDR2 is FYNNEI. This CDR3 is CASMGDRDETQYF. The DNA for the CDR3 is TGTGCCAGCATGGGGGACAGGGACGAGACCCAGTACTTC.

This clonotype has a count of ten or more. The chain combines TRBV9 with TRBJ2-2; D not resolved. Germline lookup yields CDR1 SGDLS and CDR2 YYNGEE. The CDR3 loop spans 13 amino acids. The V and J ends lost 0 bases and 6 bases respectively, with 6 bases between them. CDR3 sequence reads: CASSVGLPGELFF. Here the CDR3 DNA reads TGTGCCAGCAGCGTAGGCCTACCCGGGGAGCTGTTTTTT.

The chain couples TRBV2 to TRBJ2-3, with D possibly TRBD1 on 6 matching bases. CDR1 SNHLY and CDR2 FYNNEI come from the germline V gene. Trimming removed 10 bases from V and 2 bases from J, with 13 bases in between. The CDR3 is 13 residues long. Here the CDR3 DNA reads TGTGCCAACAAGGGGGTAAACACAGATACGCAGTATTTT. It yields the protein CANKGVNTDTQYF.

The table lists this clonotype with many counts. The genes are TRBV28 and TRBJ2-4; possible D gene TRBD2, 5 bases. V was clipped by 7 bases and J by 0 bases, with 10 bases between them. The length of the CDR3 is 14 residues. Germline assignment: CDR1 MDHEN and CDR2 SYDVKM. Written as DNA, the CDR3 is TGTGCCAGCACGAGCGGTTTAGCCAAAAACATTCAGTACTTC. It encodes CASTSGLAKNIQYF. The variable domain in full, with the rest retrieved from reference TRBV28 and TRBJ2-4, is DVKVTQSSRYLVKRTGEKVFLECVQDMDHENMFWYRQDPGLGLRLIYFSYDVKMKEKGDIPEGYSVSREKKERFSLILESASTNQTSMYLCASTSGLAKNIQYFGAGTRLSVL.

This sequence joins TRBV10-2 and TRBJ1-2; tentatively, D is TRBD1 (6 bases). This CDR3 has 14 residues. Germline V gives CDR1 WSHSY, CDR2 SAAADI. V lost 4 bases and J lost 1, with 10 bases in between. The CDR3 reads CASSVARGNYGYTF. Written as DNA, the CDR3 is TGCGCCAGCAGTGTCGCCAGGGGTAACTATGGCTACACCTTC.

In this sample, this clonotype turned up many times. The chain has TRBV5-1 and TRBJ2-7; 7 nucleotides match TRBD1. CDR3 length: 17 amino acids. Germline trimming cut 0 bases from V and 2 bases from J; bases unmatched to any gene: 11. Germline-derived CDR1 and CDR2 are SGHRS and YFSETQ. The CDR3 reads CASSLGLGTVFPYEQYF. For the CDR3, the DNA is TGCGCCAGCAGCTTGGGCCTGGGGACAGTATTTCCCTACGAGCAGTACTTC. The whole variable domain, filled in from reference TRBV5-1 and TRBJ2-7, reads KAGVTQTPRYLIKTRGQQVTLSCSPISGHRSVSWYQQTPGQGLQFLFEYFSETQRNKGNFPGRFSGRQFSNSRSEMNVSTLELGDSALYLCASSLGLGTVFPYEQYFGPGTRLTVT.

The V gene is TRBV19, the J gene TRBJ1-1; 8 bases map to TRBD1. CDR3 size: 14 residues. Germline lookup yields CDR1 LNHDA and CDR2 SQIVND (reference sequence). V was pared by 5 bases and J by 3 bases, with 5 bases of the junction left unmatched. The CDR3, as DNA: TGTGCCAGTAGTCCTCGGACAGGGTACACTGAAGCTTTCTTT. As protein: CASSPRTGYTEAFF. The complete variable domain, with remaining parts taken from reference TRBV19 and TRBJ1-1, reads DGGITQSPKYLFRKEGQNVTLSCEQNLNHDAMYWYRQDPGQGLRLIYYSQIVNDFQKGDIAEGYSVSREKKESFPLTVTSAQKNPTAFYLCASSPRTGYTEAFFGQGTRLTVV.

This clonotype has only a few counts. The chain has TRBV18 and TRBJ1-1, with 7 nucleotides matching TRBD1. Germline lookup yields CDR1 KGHSH and CDR2 LQKENI. The ends lost 3 bases at V and 2 bases at J; junction bases unmatched: 12. There are 17 residues in the CDR3. The CDR3 DNA reads as TGTGCCAGCTCACCCGGAATCGGGACAGACTCCAACACTGAAGCTTTCTTT. Translated: CASSPGIGTDSNTEAFF.

This clonotype appeared many times. The chain joins TRBV10-3 to TRBJ2-7, with 12 bases lining up with TRBD2. Looked up from germline, CDR1 is ENHRY and CDR2 is SYGVKD. V was clipped by 5 bases and J by 3 bases; unmatched bases: 14. This CDR3 is 18 amino acids long. The CDR3, as DNA: TGTGCCATCAGTTTGACTAGCGGGAGCGCAAAAAGGTACTACGAGCAGTACTTC. Translation gives CAISLTSGSAKRYYEQYF.

Many counts were recorded for this clonotype. The chain recombines TRBV29-1 with TRBJ2-3; D unresolved. The V and J ends lost 2 bases and 8 bases respectively, with 20 bases between them. This CDR3 is 15 amino acids long. Germline V gene lookup returns CDR1 SQVTM and CDR2 ANQGSEA. CDR3 DNA sequence: TGCAGCGTTGAAACCGACTCAGCTCTGACTGGTACGCAGTATTTT. Protein sequence: CSVETDSALTGTQYF.

Many counts were recorded for this clonotype. The chain joins TRBV3-1 to TRBJ1-5, with D uncertain. CDR3 length equals 12 residues. Trimming stripped 4 bases from V and 9 bases from J, with 10 bases between. In germline, CDR1 is LGHDT, CDR2 YNNKEL (reference sequence). CDR3 coding DNA: TGTGCCAGCAGCCTCGGACCGGGGCCCCAGCATTTT. It translates to CASSLGPGPQHF.

This clonotype was counted between two and nine times. The chain employs TRBV6-2 or TRBV6-3 and TRBJ2-7; tentatively, D is TRBD1 or TRBD2 (6 bases each). The CDR3 has 12 amino acids. Germline-derived CDR1 and CDR2 are MNHEY and SVGEGT. The ends were cut back, 7 bases at V and 3 bases at J, with 10 bases in the middle. CDR3 in DNA: TGTGCCAGCAAGAGGGGGGACTACGAGCAGTACTTC. It codes for CASKRGDYEQYF.

This clonotype was recorded at least ten times. This sequence joins TRBV28 and TRBJ2-1, with D unclear. With 3 bases removed from V and 5 bases from J, the gap between germline ends came to 14 bases. The CDR3 extends over 15 amino acids. CDR1 and CDR2 (germline): MDHEN, SYDVKM. Here the CDR3 reads CASSFYGKSDNEQFF. Here the CDR3 DNA reads TGTGCCAGCAGTTTTTATGGAAAATCGGACAATGAGCAGTTCTTC.

The chain recombines TRBV6-9 with TRBJ2-7; possibly TRBD1 for D (6 bases). Germline V gives CDR1 MNHGY, CDR2 SVAAGI. There are 17 residues in the CDR3. CDR3 protein: CGAFYSSGATTSYEQYF. The CDR3 DNA follows: TGTGGGGCCTTTTATTCTTCAGGGGCGACCACCTCCTACGAGCAGTACTTC.

This clonotype was recorded many times. This sequence joins TRBV5-1 and TRBJ2-5; D may be TRBD1 or TRBD2 (5 bases each). CDR3 length: 15 residues. V was pared by 0 bases and J by 2 bases, with 11 bases between. From germline, CDR1 is SGHRS and CDR2 YFSETQ. Here the CDR3 DNA reads TGCGCCAGCAGCTTGGACGGGACGGCGCAAGAGACCCAGTACTTC. Translated, it gives CASSLDGTAQETQYF.